The 16 T cell receptor beta chains below come from one sample, sequenced in a study of OX40 agonist ivuxolimab in advanced cancers. Here immunoSEQ multiplex PCR was the method, and the copy in TCRdb shows in-frame clones only, minus some. The table has approximately 46,000 clones, approximately 71% seen once. The specimen was CD4+ or CD8+ T cells sorted from blood, collected in a trial of the OX40 agonist ivuxolimab. Source of these receptors: an adult with an advanced solid tumor such as melanoma, head and neck, liver or kidney cancer.

The V and J genes are TRBV28 and TRBJ1-4, with 9 bases lining up with TRBD1. Germline CDR1 and CDR2: MDHEN and SYDVKM. The CDR3 contains 12 residues. CDR3 DNA sequence: TGTGCTTCCGGGACAGGGAATGAAAAACTGTTTTTT. This translates into CASGTGNEKLFF.

V gene TRBV5-1 combines with J gene TRBJ2-3, with D perhaps TRBD1 (5 bases). This CDR3 is built from 13 residues. CDR1 is SGHRS and CDR2 is YFSETQ in the germline V gene. The ends were cut back, 4 bases at V and 2 bases at J, with 8 bases in the middle. The CDR3 is CASSRGSTDTQYF. CDR3 nucleotides: TGCGCCAGCAGCAGGGGATCCACAGATACGCAGTATTTT.

This clone turned up a few times. V is TRBV6-1 and J is TRBJ1-1; D ambiguous. The V gene's germline CDR1 is MNHNS and CDR2 SASEGT. The CDR3 runs 10 residues. The V and J ends lost 8 bases and 11 bases respectively, with 12 bases between them. CDR3 sequence (DNA): TGTGCCAGCGGGCCTCTGGACGCTTTCTTT. This codes for CASGPLDAFF.

This sequence joins TRBV28 and TRBJ1-1; D is uncertain. Trimming pared 4 bases from V and 0 bases from J, leaving 9 bases between. Germline lookup yields CDR1 MDHEN and CDR2 SYDVKM. The CDR3 is made up of 14 amino acids. CDR3 sequence (DNA): TGTGCCAGCAGTTCCGGAGGAATGAACACTGAAGCTTTCTTT. Its protein is CASSSGGMNTEAFF. Looking up the rest from reference TRBV28 and TRBJ1-1 gives the full variable domain: DVKVTQSSRYLVKRTGEKVFLECVQDMDHENMFWYRQDPGLGLRLIYFSYDVKMKEKGDIPEGYSVSREKKERFSLILESASTNQTSMYLCASSSGGMNTEAFFGQGTRLTVV.

V and J are TRBV5-1 and TRBJ2-1; TRBD2 matches at 14 bases. Germline CDR1 is SGHRS and CDR2 is YFSETQ. The ends lost 1 base at V and 7 bases at J; junction bases unmatched: 4. This CDR3 contains 16 residues. The CDR3 coding sequence is TGCGCCAGCAGCTTGTCGACTAGCGGGAGGGGAAATGAGCAGTTCTTC. Encoded protein: CASSLSTSGRGNEQFF.

V and J are TRBV6-1 and TRBJ2-7; the D gene is possibly TRBD2 (6 bases). The CDR3 spans 14 residues. The V end lost 3 bases, the J end lost 4 bases, and 13 bases lay between the germline ends. From germline, CDR1 is MNHNS and CDR2 SASEGT. The CDR3 spells CASSDPSGRYEQYF. The CDR3 nucleotides are TGTGCCAGCAGTGACCCCAGCGGGCGATACGAGCAGTACTTC.

The chain employs TRBV7-7 and TRBJ1-2; D uncertain. The CDR3 totals 12 residues. The V end was cut by 6 bases, the J end by 5 bases, with 10 bases between. The germline gives CDR1 SSHAT, CDR2 FNYEAQ (reference sequence). The chain's CDR3 is CASSETGYGYTF. The CDR3 nucleotides are TGTGCCAGCAGTGAAACTGGATATGGCTACACCTTC. The full variable domain, rest sourced from reference TRBV7-7 and TRBJ1-2, is GAGVSQSPRYKVTKRGQDVTLRCDPISSHATLYWYQQALGQGPEFLTYFNYEAQPDKSGLPSDRFSAERPEGSISTLTIQRTEQRDSAMYRCASSETGYGYTFGSGTRLTVV.

This chain connects TRBV21-1 to TRBJ2-3; the table assigns TRBD2, which was not confirmed against the DNA. TRBV21-1 is deemed a pseudogene. The CDR3 has 15 amino acids. The CDR3 loop reads CASTTGTSGSMTQYF. CDR3 in DNA: TGTGCCAGCACCACCGGGACTAGCGGGAGTATGACGCAGTATTTT.

This rearrangement joins TRBV10-3 to TRBJ1-3; D not certain. V was clipped by 0 bases and J by 0 bases, with 6 bases between them. The germline V gene encodes CDR1 ENHRY and CDR2 SYGVKD. CDR3 length equals 15 residues. The CDR3 sequence is CAISESLRSGNTIYF. The CDR3, as DNA: TGTGCCATCAGTGAGTCTCTCCGCTCTGGAAACACCATATATTTT.

The V gene is TRBV5-4, the J gene TRBJ2-5, with a weak D call TRBD2 (5 bases). Trimming stripped 2 bases from V and 2 bases from J, with 13 bases between. CDR1 and CDR2 from the germline V gene are SGHNT and YYREEE (reference sequence). CDR3 length: 15 amino acids. CDR3 residues: CASSFLSDFQETQYF. The CDR3 DNA follows: TGTGCCAGCAGCTTCCTCTCGGACTTTCAAGAGACCCAGTACTTC.

The chain combines TRBV28 with TRBJ1-1, with D unclear. V shed 9 bases and J shed 11 bases, with 16 bases lying between them. The germline V gene encodes CDR1 MDHEN and CDR2 SYDVKM. This CDR3 has 11 amino acids. CDR3 sequence reads: CASYLRGSAFF. For the CDR3, the DNA is TGTGCCAGTTATTTGCGGGGTTCCGCTTTCTTT. The variable domain in full, completed from reference TRBV28 and TRBJ1-1, reads DVKVTQSSRYLVKRTGEKVFLECVQDMDHENMFWYRQDPGLGLRLIYFSYDVKMKEKGDIPEGYSVSREKKERFSLILESASTNQTSMYLCASYLRGSAFFGQGTRLTVV.

The gene calls are TRBV7-9 and TRBJ1-2; unclear D gene. CDR1 and CDR2 (germline): SEHNR, FQNEAQ (reference sequence). There are 16 residues in the CDR3. V was cut by 5 bases and J by 0 bases, with 16 bases left in between. CDR3 region: CASSQDVQATNYGYTF. The CDR3 nucleotides are TGTGCCAGCAGCCAAGATGTCCAGGCTACTAACTATGGCTACACCTTC.

J is TRBJ2-6 and V is TRBV5-5, with D tentatively TRBD1 (6 bases). CDR1 and CDR2 (germline): SGHKS, YYEKEE (reference sequence). V lost 3 bases and J lost 0, with 22 bases in between. This CDR3 comprises 20 residues. CDR3 in amino acids: CASSYRTESFLDSGANVLTF. The CDR3 DNA follows: TGTGCCAGCAGCTATCGGACAGAAAGCTTTCTAGACTCTGGGGCCAACGTCCTGACTTTC.

The rearrangement links TRBV18 to TRBJ2-7, with D unclear. Trimming left V 3 bases short and J 3 bases short, with 15 bases between. The CDR3 length is 15 residues. CDR1 is KGHSH and CDR2 is LQKENI in the germline V gene. CDR3: CASSPRAGESYEQYF. As DNA, the CDR3 is TGTGCCAGCTCACCCCGGGCCGGAGAAAGCTACGAGCAGTACTTC.

This chain connects TRBV6-4 to TRBJ2-6; D unclear. V gave up 5 bases and J gave up 4 bases, with 6 bases separating them. Germline loops: CDR1 MRHNA, CDR2 SNTAGT. The CDR3 has 13 amino acids. The CDR3 sequence is CASSPQGANVLTF. CDR3 DNA: TGTGCCAGCAGTCCTCAAGGGGCCAACGTCCTGACTTTC.

The J gene is TRBJ2-5, the V gene TRBV5-1; TRBD1 might be the D (6 bases). Germline V gene sequence: CDR1 SGHRS, CDR2 YFSETQ. This CDR3 spans 14 amino acids. The V and J ends lost 4 bases and 4 bases respectively, with 14 bases between them. The chain's CDR3 is CASSINRASETQYF. The CDR3 bases are TGCGCCAGCAGCATAAACAGGGCATCAGAGACCCAGTACTTC.